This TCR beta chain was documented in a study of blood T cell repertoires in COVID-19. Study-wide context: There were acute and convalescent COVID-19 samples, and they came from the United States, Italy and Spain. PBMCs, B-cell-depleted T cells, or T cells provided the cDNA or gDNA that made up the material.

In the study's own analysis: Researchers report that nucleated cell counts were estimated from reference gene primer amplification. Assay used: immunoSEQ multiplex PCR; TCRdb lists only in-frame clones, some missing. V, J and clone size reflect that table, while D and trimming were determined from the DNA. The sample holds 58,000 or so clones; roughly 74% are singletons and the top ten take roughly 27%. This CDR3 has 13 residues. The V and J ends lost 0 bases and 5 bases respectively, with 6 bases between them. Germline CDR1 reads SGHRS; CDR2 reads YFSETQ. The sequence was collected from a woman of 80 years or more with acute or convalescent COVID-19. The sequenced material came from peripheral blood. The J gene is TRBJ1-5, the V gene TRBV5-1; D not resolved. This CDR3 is CASSLAGDQPQHF. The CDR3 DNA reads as TGCGCCAGCAGCTTGGCGGGTGATCAGCCCCAGCATTTT.